Each of the 24 T cell receptor beta chains below was sequenced from the same sample in a study of T cell repertoires in cytomegalovirus infection. TCRdb analysed the reads with MiXCR anew, one entry per CDR3 protein. Among some 920,000 distinct CDR3 sequences listed, around 30% were seen once. The antigens these receptors bind are not known. The sequencing used cultured CD8+ T cells from PBMCs, collected from culture after CMV antigen stimulation. These receptor sequences come from a human donor in good health (CMV status not recorded). Some clones in this sample may be carry-over from other donors' samples.

As to this clonotype: A far bigger clonotype differs at one base, so this is likely a read error. The chain joins TRBV7-2 to TRBJ1-5; D perhaps matches TRBD1 (6 bases). The CDR3 is 14 amino acids. CDR1 SGHTA and CDR2 FQGNSA come from the germline V gene. The chain's CDR3 is CASSPGVGNQLQHF. The CDR3 region has the DNA TGTGCCAGCAGCCCAGGGGTCGGCAATCAGCTCCAGCATTTT.

The chain uses TRBV3-1 and TRBJ1-1; TRBD1 matches at 7 bases. Germline values: CDR1 LGHDT, CDR2 YNNKEL (reference sequence). V shed 3 bases, J shed 8 bases, and the junction held 9 bases outside the gene matches. The CDR3 is 14 residues long. The CDR3 nucleotides are TGTGCCAGCAGCCATATTGGACAGGTACTAGAAGCTTTCTTT. Encoded protein: CASSHIGQVLEAFF.

This clonotype was counted between two and nine times. The chain employs TRBV27 and TRBJ1-1; 8 bases are a match to TRBD1. The V gene's germline CDR1 is MNHEY and CDR2 SMNVEV (reference sequence). There are 14 residues in the CDR3. V shed 5 bases and J 4 bases; nucleotides not matched to a gene: 6. The CDR3 reads CASSVTGVGTEAFF. The CDR3 DNA is TGTGCCAGCAGTGTGACAGGGGTAGGCACTGAAGCTTTCTTT.

The chain uses TRBV6-2 or TRBV6-3 and TRBJ2-3; D tentatively fits TRBD1 or TRBD2 (5 bases each). The ends were cut back, 6 bases at V and 3 bases at J, with 16 bases in the middle. This CDR3 contains 15 residues. Germline loops: CDR1 MNHEY, CDR2 SVGEGT. The CDR3 DNA sequence: TGTGCCAGCAGCTTGTTCCAGTGGGGGACAGATACGCAGTATTTT. This encodes CASSLFQWGTDTQYF.

This clonotype appeared many times. The V call is TRBV12-3 or TRBV12-4, the J call TRBJ1-1; no reliable D call. This CDR3 has 14 amino acids. V was trimmed by 7 bases and J by 5 bases, leaving 17 bases between them. The CDR3, as DNA: TGTGCCAGCACTCTTGACAAAATTGGAACTGAAGCTTTCTTT. Encoded protein: CASTLDKIGTEAFF.

The chain links TRBV12-5 to TRBJ2-7; 11 bases are a match to TRBD2. The CDR3 extends over 16 amino acids. Germline assignment: CDR1 LGHNT and CDR2 FRNRAP. Trimming cost V 3 bases and J 6 bases; bases outside gene matches: 10. DNA of the CDR3: TGTGCTAGTGGTTTCAGTCAAGGTAGCGGGGGGGCCGAGCAGTACTTC. It yields the protein CASGFSQGSGGAEQYF.

For this clonotype: Germline and junction disagree at one end, which may indicate a read error. The CDR3 loop is CASSLDRGSYNGQFF. DNA of the CDR3: TGCGCCAGCAGCTTAGACCGCGGATCCTACAATGGGCAGTTCTTC. The chain carries TRBV5-1 and TRBJ2-1, with D unresolved. This CDR3 contains 15 residues. Germline CDR1 and CDR2: SGHRS and YFSETQ.

The genes are TRBV7-2 and TRBJ2-1, with 14 bases fitting TRBD2. V gave up 1 base and J gave up 10 bases; unmatched junction bases: 6. The V gene's germline CDR1 is SGHTA and CDR2 FQGNSA. The CDR3 is 16 amino acids. The CDR3 sequence: CASSLVRGLAGGEQFF. CDR3 sequence (DNA): TGTGCCAGCAGCTTAGTGCGTGGACTAGCGGGGGGAGAGCAGTTCTTC. Complete variable domain (other parts from reference TRBV7-2 and TRBJ2-1): GAGVSQSPSNKVTEKGKDVELRCDPISGHTALYWYRQSLGQGLEFLIYFQGNSAPDKSGLPSDRFSAERTGGSVSTLTIQRTQQEDSAVYLCASSLVRGLAGGEQFFGPGTRLTVL.

The chain links TRBV2 to TRBJ2-7; no clear D. This CDR3 is built from 12 residues. CDR1 is SNHLY, CDR2 FYNNEI, per germline. Trimming left V 9 bases short and J 5 bases short, with 14 bases between. The CDR3 DNA reads TGTGCCAGTGAGCTCCGACCGGACGAGCAGTACTTC. This encodes CASELRPDEQYF.

As DNA, the CDR3 is TGCAGTGCTAGAGATGACTACGAGCAGTACTTC. It translates to CSARDDYEQYF. The chain recombines TRBV20-1 with TRBJ2-7, with D uncertain. Germline V gene lookup returns CDR1 DFQATT and CDR2 SNEGSKA (reference sequence). V was trimmed by 0 bases and J by 3 bases, leaving 3 bases between them. This CDR3 has 11 amino acids.

This clonotype was seen many times. J is TRBJ1-2 and V is TRBV7-6; no reliable D call. In germline, CDR1 is SGHVS, CDR2 FNYEAQ. The length of the CDR3 is 14 residues. Trimming stripped 2 bases from V and 3 bases from J, with 10 bases between. The CDR3 DNA is TGTGCCAGCAGCTTAATGGCGGAGGACTATGGCTACACCTTC. Translating it yields CASSLMAEDYGYTF.

This rearrangement joins TRBV7-1 to TRBJ2-1, with D hard to call. TRBV7-1 is an ORF, with its function uncertain. Trimming removed 6 bases from V and 5 bases from J, with 14 bases in between. The CDR3 contains 14 residues. The CDR3 region has the DNA TGTGCCAGCAGTTCCCCCAGGAACAACAATGAGCAGTTCTTC. Its protein product is CASSSPRNNNEQFF.

The rearrangement uses TRBV19 and TRBJ2-2, with a possible D match to TRBD2 (7 bases). Trimming took 7 bases from V and 4 from J, leaving 22 bases between them. The CDR3 totals 17 residues. Per the germline V gene, CDR1 is LNHDA and CDR2 is SQIVND (reference sequence). The CDR3 loop is CASNSPGEGGSTGELFF. The CDR3 bases are TGTGCCAGTAATAGCCCCGGGGAGGGGGGTTCCACCGGGGAGCTGTTTTTT.

The genes are TRBV19 and TRBJ2-7; TRBD1 matches 9 bases. The length of the CDR3 is 15 residues. The germline gives CDR1 LNHDA, CDR2 SQIVND (reference sequence). The junction had 9 bases not matched to a gene; V was cut back by 6 bases and J by 3 bases. CDR3 coding DNA: TGTGCCAGTAGGGTGGGGGACAGGGATGACTACGAGCAGTACTTC. This translates into CASRVGDRDDYEQYF.

CDR3 nucleotide sequence: TGTGCCAGCAGCTTAGCGGCAGCCCACGAGCAGTACTTC. It codes for CASSLAAAHEQYF. This chain connects TRBV7-9 to TRBJ2-7; no reliable D call. Germline loops: CDR1 SEHNR, CDR2 FQNEAQ (reference sequence). CDR3 length: 13 amino acids. Trimming took off 0 bases at V and 5 bases at J, with 8 bases between the two ends. Using reference TRBV7-9 and TRBJ2-7 for the parts outside the CDR3, the full variable domain is DTGVSQNPRHKITKRGQNVTFRCDPISEHNRLYWYRQTLGQGPEFLTYFQNEAQLEKSRLLSDRFSAERPKGSFSTLEIQRTEQGDSAMYLCASSLAAAHEQYFGPGTRLTVT.

The chain couples TRBV2 to TRBJ2-1; 11 positions match TRBD2. This CDR3 region has 14 residues. V lost 6 bases and J lost 9; bases outside the gene matches: 7. Germline CDR1 is SNHLY and CDR2 is FYNNEI. The CDR3 region is CASRGSGGAREQFF. In nucleotides, the CDR3 is TGTGCCAGCAGGGGTAGCGGGGGGGCTCGTGAGCAGTTCTTC.

The chain couples TRBV18 to TRBJ1-2; 7 bases are a match to TRBD1. CDR1 and CDR2 (germline): KGHSH, LQKENI. This CDR3 has 13 residues. Unmatched junction bases numbered 3, after V lost 4 bases and J lost 4 bases. The CDR3 is CASSQEGAYGYTF. CDR3 DNA: TGTGCCAGCTCACAGGAGGGGGCCTATGGCTACACCTTC.

The chain has TRBV19 and TRBJ1-2, with 9 bases that match TRBD1. In germline, CDR1 is LNHDA, CDR2 SQIVND (reference sequence). CDR3 length equals 16 residues. V lost 5 bases and J lost 7; bases outside the gene matches: 14. The CDR3 sequence is CASSLVPGQGPRGYTF. The DNA for the CDR3 is TGTGCCAGTAGTCTGGTCCCGGGACAGGGCCCTCGTGGCTACACCTTC.

The V gene is TRBV27, the J gene TRBJ2-7, with 9 positions matching TRBD1. J was trimmed by 3 bases and V by 3 bases; bases with no gene match: 3. The germline gives CDR1 MNHEY, CDR2 SMNVEV (reference sequence). The CDR3 loop spans 14 amino acids. In nucleotides, the CDR3 is TGTGCCAGCAGTTTGGTGACAGGGGGCTACGAGCAGTACTTC. Translation: CASSLVTGGYEQYF.

The chain has TRBV27 and TRBJ2-7; maybe TRBD2 (5 bases). V was cut by 5 bases and J by 5 bases, with 16 bases left in between. This CDR3 is built from 14 residues. Per the germline V gene, CDR1 is MNHEY and CDR2 is SMNVEV (reference sequence). DNA of the CDR3: TGTGCCAGCAGTCCCCACACGGGGTTCCACGAGCAGTACGTC. Its translation is CASSPHTGFHEQYV.

This clonotype was picked up many times. The V gene is TRBV7-2, the J gene TRBJ1-5; unclear D gene. Germline V gene lookup returns CDR1 SGHTA and CDR2 FQGNSA. Trimming pared 0 bases from V and 5 bases from J, leaving 8 bases between. The CDR3 runs to 14 residues. In DNA form, the CDR3 reads TGTGCCAGCAGCTTAGCAAGCCCGGATCAGCCCCAGCATTTT. This codes for CASSLASPDQPQHF.

This clonotype was seen once. V usage is TRBV2 and J usage is TRBJ2-3; 8 bases fit TRBD2. Trimming at V came to 3 bases and at J to 0 bases, leaving 2 bases not matched to a gene. This CDR3 has 15 residues. Germline loops: CDR1 SNHLY, CDR2 FYNNEI. The CDR3 DNA follows: TGTGCCAGCAGTGACCAGCGGGGGAGCACAGATACGCAGTATTTT. Its protein is CASSDQRGSTDTQYF.

The genes are TRBV6-5 and TRBJ1-2; 7 nucleotides align to TRBD1. Losses at the gene ends were 0 bases for V and 6 bases for J; bases not matched to a gene: 4. CDR1 is MNHEY and CDR2 is SVGAGI in the germline V gene. CDR3 length: 14 amino acids. This CDR3 is CASSYSPTGNGYTF. The CDR3 coding sequence is TGTGCCAGCAGTTACTCCCCGACAGGGAATGGCTACACCTTC.

This clonotype turned up a few times. V usage is TRBV7-3 and J usage is TRBJ2-1; 7 positions agree with TRBD1. V was pared by 3 bases and J by 1 base, with 9 bases of the junction left unmatched. This CDR3 has 17 residues. Germline CDR1 SGHTA, CDR2 FQGTGA. CDR3: CASSFIRGLRSYNEQFF. The DNA of the CDR3 is TGTGCCAGCAGCTTTATCAGGGGGTTACGTTCCTACAATGAGCAGTTCTTC.